These T cell receptor beta chains were read from a single sample in a study of blood T cell repertoires in COVID-19. The protocol was immunoSEQ multiplex PCR, while the TCRdb copy is restricted to in-frame clones and leaves out a portion. The repertoire consists of about 190,000 clones, with roughly 80% occurring once and the leading ten covering 9.5% to 15%. Sequencing was carried out using peripheral blood. The source of these receptors is a woman in her fifties or sixties with acute or convalescent COVID-19. CDR3s include the opening cysteine and the closing phenylalanine or tryptophan. Each record gives: J gene, D gene, clone size, V gene, CDR3 protein, CDR3 DNA. A D gene is named only where the DNA matches it firmly. Size is stated for part of the rows, as once, few or many counts, or as a class when the clone is expanded.

J: TRBJ2-1
D: TRBD1
size: NA
V: TRBV30
CDR3: CAWKRDRYNEQFF
DNA: TGTGCCTGGAAACGGGACAGGTACAATGAGCAGTTCTTC

J: TRBJ2-7
D: NA
size: NA
V: TRBV12-3/TRBV12-4
CDR3: CASSPTRGEQYF
DNA: TGTGCCAGCAGCCCGACTAGAGGCGAGCAGTACTTC

J: TRBJ2-5
D: NA
size: NA
V: TRBV2
CDR3: CASSESGWETQYF
DNA: TGTGCCAGCAGTGAAAGTGGCTGGGAGACCCAGTACTTC

J: TRBJ2-6
D: NA
size: few
V: TRBV9
CDR3: CASSLVGSGANVLTF
DNA: TGTGCCAGCAGCCTAGTGGGCTCCGGGGCCAACGTCCTGACTTTC

J: TRBJ1-1
D: TRBD1
size: NA
V: TRBV9
CDR3: CASNLQGAETEAFF
DNA: TGTGCCAGCAACCTACAGGGGGCAGAGACTGAAGCTTTCTTT

J: TRBJ2-3
D: TRBD2
size: NA
V: TRBV5-1
CDR3: CASSYSGLAGGVNTQYF
DNA: TGCGCCAGCAGCTACAGCGGACTAGCGGGGGGAGTAAATACGCAGTATTTT

J: TRBJ2-5
D: TRBD2
size: few
V: TRBV27
CDR3: CASKPGLAGEGETQYF
DNA: TGTGCCAGCAAGCCAGGACTAGCGGGAGAAGGAGAGACCCAGTACTTC

J: TRBJ1-1
D: TRBD1
size: NA
V: TRBV7-2
CDR3: CASSLQGAGMNTEAFF
DNA: TGTGCCAGCAGCTTACAGGGGGCGGGCATGAACACTGAAGCTTTCTTT

J: TRBJ2-1
D: TRBD2
size: NA
V: TRBV7-2
CDR3: CASSREGLAGNEQFF
DNA: TGTGCCAGCAGCAGAGAGGGACTAGCAGGCAATGAGCAGTTCTTC

J: TRBJ1-6
D: NA
size: NA
V: TRBV4-3
CDR3: CASSQDPQDSPLHF
DNA: TGCGCCAGCAGCCAAGATCCTCAGGATTCACCCCTCCACTTT

J: TRBJ1-2
D: NA
size: NA
V: TRBV2
CDR3: CARQLPQGYGYTF
DNA: TGTGCCAGACAGCTACCTCAGGGCTATGGCTACACCTTC

J: TRBJ2-7
D: NA
size: NA
V: TRBV29-1
CDR3: CSARESYEQYF
DNA: TGCAGCGCCCGGGAGTCCTACGAGCAGTACTTC

J: TRBJ1-3
D: TRBD1
size: NA
V: TRBV6-1
CDR3: CASSEGQGGTIYF
DNA: TGTGCCAGCAGTGAAGGACAGGGAGGAACCATATATTTT

J: TRBJ1-3
D: NA
size: NA
V: TRBV5-1
CDR3: CASSFRGDGNTIYF
DNA: TGCGCCAGCAGCTTTCGGGGAGATGGAAACACCATATATTTT

J: TRBJ2-5
D: NA
size: NA
V: TRBV10-3
CDR3: CAISGGRDNQETQYF
DNA: TGTGCCATCAGTGGGGGCCGGGACAACCAAGAGACCCAGTACTTC

J: TRBJ2-1
D: NA
size: few
V: TRBV5-1
CDR3: CASSLVTFPRFEQFF
DNA: TGCGCCAGCAGCTTGGTGACGTTCCCCAGGTTTGAGCAGTTCTTC

J: TRBJ2-1
D: NA
size: NA
V: TRBV11-3
CDR3: CASSLGVYNEQFF
DNA: TGTGCCAGCAGCTTAGGCGTCTACAATGAGCAGTTCTTC

J: TRBJ2-5
D: NA
size: many
V: TRBV3-1/TRBV3-2
CDR3: CASSQGGRTQETQYF
DNA: TGTGCCAGCAGCCAAGGGGGGCGGACCCAAGAGACCCAGTACTTC

J: TRBJ1-2
D: TRBD1
size: NA
V: TRBV24-1
CDR3: CATGTDDGYTF
DNA: TGTGCCACCGGGACAGACGATGGCTACACCTTC

J: TRBJ1-6
D: TRBD1
size: NA
V: TRBV28
CDR3: CASSFELGGSSPLHF
DNA: TGTGCCAGCAGTTTTGAACTAGGGGGCTCTTCACCCCTCCACTTT

J: TRBJ1-2
D: NA
size: NA
V: TRBV28
CDR3: CASSFPHSGGYTF
DNA: TGTGCCAGCAGTTTCCCCCACAGTGGTGGCTACACCTTC

J: TRBJ2-7
D: NA
size: NA
V: TRBV28
CDR3: CASSPGHKENEQYF
DNA: TGTGCCAGCAGTCCGGGACATAAAGAGAACGAGCAGTACTTC

J: TRBJ1-1
D: NA
size: once
V: TRBV11-2
CDR3: CASSSLRQLGTEAFF
DNA: TGTGCCAGCAGCTCCCTACGACAGTTGGGCACTGAAGCTTTCTTT

J: TRBJ1-2
D: NA
size: NA
V: TRBV6-2/TRBV6-3
CDR3: CASSPGQSYGYTF
DNA: TGTGCCAGCAGCCCGGGACAAAGCTATGGCTACACCTTC

J: TRBJ2-7
D: TRBD2
size: NA
V: TRBV2
CDR3: CASSEVRGGQQEQYF
DNA: TGTGCCAGCAGTGAAGTCCGGGGGGGCCAGCAGGAGCAGTACTTC